The 10 T cell receptor beta chains given below trace back to one sample, sequenced in a study of cytomegalovirus exposure and HLA in healthy donors. The primer mix had 60 Vbeta and 13 Jbeta primers. TCRdb's table, derived via immunoSEQ multiplex PCR, lists solely in-frame clones and lacks some. Counted here are 150,000 to 200,000 clones, approximately 85% occurring once; the ten biggest clones make up about 9.3%. Sequences were obtained from PBMCs. Source of these receptors: a man between 18 and 29 years old in good health and CMV-seropositive.

This chain links TRBV19 with TRBJ2-7; no clear D gene. V lost 4 bases and J 5 bases, leaving 12 bases between the germline ends. CDR1 is LNHDA, CDR2 SQIVND, per germline (reference sequence). This CDR3 comprises 13 residues. CDR3 DNA: TGTGCCAGTAGTAGGGCAGGCTGGGACGAGCAGTACTTC. This encodes CASSRAGWDEQYF.

Here the CDR3 reads CASSLTVPPSYEQYF. The CDR3 DNA sequence: TGTGCCAGCAGCTTGACAGTTCCTCCCTCCTACGAGCAGTACTTC. The chain joins TRBV5-6 to TRBJ2-7; D is undetermined. CDR1 and CDR2 from the germline V gene are SGHDT and YYEEEE. The CDR3 is 15 amino acids. Trimming took off 1 base at V and 0 bases at J, with 11 bases between the two ends.

The chain couples TRBV14 to TRBJ1-3; TRBD1 aligns across 7 bases. From germline, CDR1 is SGHDN and CDR2 FVKESK. V was pared by 6 bases and J by 0 bases, with 5 bases of the junction left unmatched. CDR3 size: 15 residues. This CDR3 reads CASRGTASSGNTIYF. CDR3 coding DNA: TGTGCCAGCAGAGGGACAGCGAGCTCTGGAAACACCATATATTTT.

This clone was seen once. This rearrangement joins TRBV5-1 to TRBJ2-7; D is uncertain. The CDR3 is made up of 14 amino acids. CDR1 and CDR2 (germline): SGHRS, YFSETQ. V lost 0 bases and J 2 bases, leaving 9 bases between the germline ends. CDR3 amino acids: CASSLGQDPYEQYF. The CDR3 bases are TGCGCCAGCAGCTTGGGGCAGGATCCCTACGAGCAGTACTTC.

The V and J genes are TRBV6-4 and TRBJ2-7; tentatively, D is TRBD1 (5 bases). Germline V lookup: CDR1 MRHNA, CDR2 SNTAGT. Trimming cost V 0 bases and J 6 bases, with 15 bases left between them. The length of the CDR3 is 15 residues. The CDR3 coding sequence is TGTGCCAGCAGTGACTCGATTTTCAGGGTGGGCGAGCAGTACTTC. Its translation is CASSDSIFRVGEQYF.

The chain links TRBV5-1 to TRBJ2-1, with 7 bases lining up with TRBD1. After removal of 1 base from V and 5 bases from J, the junction contained 3 bases not matched to a gene. Germline V gene data show CDR1 as SGHRS and CDR2 as YFSETQ. The CDR3 totals 14 residues. CDR3 sequence reads: CASSLQGQDNEQFF. CDR3 DNA: TGCGCCAGCAGCTTGCAAGGACAGGACAATGAGCAGTTCTTC.

The chain has TRBV5-5 and TRBJ1-2; 8 nucleotides match TRBD1. CDR1 and CDR2 (germline): SGHKS, YYEKEE (reference sequence). The ends lost 0 bases at V and 7 bases at J; junction bases unmatched: 2. This CDR3 comprises 13 residues. The CDR3 protein is CASSLETGGGYTF. The CDR3 DNA follows: TGTGCCAGCAGCTTGGAAACAGGGGGTGGCTACACCTTC.

The chain carries TRBV7-6 and TRBJ2-1; D might be TRBD1 (6 bases). The CDR3 totals 15 residues. Germline V gene sequence: CDR1 SGHVS, CDR2 FNYEAQ. Trimming pared 3 bases from V and 2 bases from J, leaving 11 bases between. CDR3 protein: CASSLRTATYNEQFF. DNA of the CDR3: TGTGCCAGCAGCTTGAGGACAGCCACCTACAATGAGCAGTTCTTC.

This clone showed up just a few times. The chain couples TRBV4-1 to TRBJ1-1; D call uncertain. The germline V gene encodes CDR1 MGHRA and CDR2 YSYEKL. This CDR3 spans 17 amino acids. Trimming cost V 0 bases and J 3 bases, with 17 bases left between them. CDR3 residues: CASSQEPGGNRDTEAFF. The CDR3 DNA sequence: TGCGCCAGCAGCCAAGAACCTGGAGGGAATAGGGACACTGAAGCTTTCTTT.

This chain uses TRBV19 with TRBJ2-1, with TRBD2 matching 10 bases. CDR1 and CDR2 from the germline V gene are LNHDA and SQIVND (reference sequence). Trimming cost V 0 bases and J 13 bases; bases outside gene matches: 3. The CDR3 sequence is 13 residues long. CDR3 nucleotides: TGTGCCAGTAGTATAGAGGAGCGGGGGGGCCAGTTCTTC. Translation: CASSIEERGGQFF.